Here is one TCR beta chain with its context. The CDR3 is made up of 15 amino acids. Germline CDR1 and CDR2: LNHDA and SQIVND (reference sequence). With V trimmed by 3 bases and J by 6 bases, 8 bases remained unmatched. This specimen belongs to a study of control samples from healthy donors and cancer patients. The repertoire was sequenced with immunoSEQ multiplex PCR; TCRdb's copy has only in-frame clones and lacks some. This table holds about 150,000 clones, 75% to 95% found once. This TCR derives from a man aged 30 to 39 in good health. The gene calls are TRBV19 and TRBJ1-5; 7 positions agree with TRBD1. Material for sequencing was blood. The CDR3 region has the DNA TGTGCCAGTAGTATTTTGAGGGGGCAGGGTCAGCCCCAGCATTTT. It codes for CASSILRGQGQPQHF.